A single T cell receptor (beta chain) is shown here with its context. Its target is not known. The record originates from a study of cytomegalovirus exposure and HLA in healthy donors. General observations from the study: Diagnosis of cytomegalovirus status made by the classifier reportedly showed high specificity and sensitivity.

Trimming at V came to 1 base and at J to 6 bases, leaving 2 bases not matched to a gene. CDR1 SGHAT and CDR2 FQNNGV come from the germline V gene. This CDR3 spans 15 amino acids. Profiling relied on immunoSEQ multiplex PCR, and the TCRdb table lists in-frame clones only, not all of them. The repertoire includes 130,000 to 150,000 clones, more than 85% of them detected once, and about 0.65% sits in the top ten. The sequence derives from a man in his late teens or twenties in good health and CMV-seronegative. This chain joins TRBV11-2 and TRBJ2-3; TRBD2 aligns across 12 bases. The sample comprised PBMCs. The CDR3 protein is CASSLAGTSGDTQYF. CDR3 bases: TGTGCCAGCAGCTTAGCTGGGACTAGCGGGGATACGCAGTATTTT.